Included here is one TCR beta chain sequence, with context. It lacks a known antigen. Germline and junction disagree at one end, which may indicate a read error. Preparation of the library involved multiplex PCR. Instrument used: Illumina HiSeq 4000. iRepertoire HTBI primers and Arm-PCR amplification of CDR3 regions were used to construct TCR beta libraries. Gel purification was performed on PCR products prior to sequencing. The paper's data handling went like this. Gene usage analysis of CDR3 amino acid clonotypes used the 55 to 65 TRBV and some 13 TRBJ segments found across samples. COPE and FqMerger were used to merge the filtered high-quality paired reads into contigs. BLAST was used to align contigs to the IMGT TRBV, TRBD and TRBJ reference genes, and CDR3 was defined following IMGT. Highly expanded clones were defined as clonotypes with a frequency above 0.1%. Shannon entropy served as the measure of repertoire diversity, while the Gini coefficient captured V-J evenness. A clonotype found in more than one individual was treated as public. The public reads were run again by TCRdb, first through fastp at Q25 and then through MiXCR, and only productive beta chains were kept. Identical CDR3 proteins give one entry, which carries the most common genes and DNA. TCRdb's processing, not the authors' own work, is the source of the V and J calls. Present in this sample are about 340,000 distinct CDR3 sequences, about 18% of which were seen just once. The ten largest clones represent just under 30% of the sample.

Measured from the cysteine to the phenylalanine, the CDR3 is 13 residues long. The read is trimmed to its CDR3 DNA, 39 bases read in frame from base 1. From a lookup of the germline V gene, CDR1 and CDR2 are SGHRS and YFSETQ. The time point label, as the study defines it: persistent/refractory GD, antithyroid drugs over 5 years with positive TRAb. For both TCR sequencing and RNA sequencing, RNA was extracted from PBMCs in TRIzol. Graves' disease was diagnosed according to American Thyroid Association guidelines. Patients were recruited from an endocrinology department in Xi'an, China. Each patient gave 9 to 10 milliliters of peripheral blood, collected in an EDTA anticoagulant tube. Ficoll Paque Plus density gradient separation was used to isolate PBMCs, and no further T cell sorting was done. An Agilent 2100 Bioanalyzer and agarose gel were used to check RNA quality, while a NanoDrop 2000 measured RNA concentration.

This specimen comes from a study of regulatory T cells in long-lasting Graves disease (dated by TCRdb to 2020 to 2023). Notes on the research overall: Persistent Graves' disease was defined as persistently positive TSH receptor autoantibodies together with antithyroid drug treatment for over 5 years. Patients with persistent Graves' disease were compared with patients with newly diagnosed Graves' disease using TCR sequencing and RNA sequencing of peripheral blood. The study took place in China and was registered as a clinical trial. TCR sequencing covered around 13 persistent and around 20 newly diagnosed Graves' disease patients, some 33 samples in total. Persistent Graves' disease patients in the clinical cohort had taken antithyroid drugs for about 10.3 years on average.

Paper-wide results and their limitations: The study examined only peripheral blood because the primary lesion, thyroid tissue, could not be accessed. As a limitation, the authors acknowledged that the small sample size may reduce accuracy. Lower TCR Shannon entropy and fewer highly expanded clones were observed in persistent Graves' disease patients than in newly diagnosed patients, which suggested clonal expansion. Persistent disease showed preferential use of TRBV28, TRBJ1-2 and TRBJ2-5, whereas newly diagnosed disease favored TRBV20-1 and TRBJ2-1. A larger number of public clonotypes was shared among persistent patients (around 2,500) than among newly diagnosed patients (approximately 930). Sequencing and analysis were limited to the TCR beta chain.

The chain is encoded by TRBV5-1 joined to TRBJ2-2, with no confidently assigned D gene. The sample here was peripheral blood mononuclear cells (PBMCs), taken when the disease was refractory, from a patient treated with antithyroid drugs. The receptor was isolated from a female donor with Graves disease. The DNA reads as follows: TGCGCCAGCAGCTTGGAAGTCACCGAGGAGCTGTTTTTT. Protein translation: CASSLEVTEELFF.